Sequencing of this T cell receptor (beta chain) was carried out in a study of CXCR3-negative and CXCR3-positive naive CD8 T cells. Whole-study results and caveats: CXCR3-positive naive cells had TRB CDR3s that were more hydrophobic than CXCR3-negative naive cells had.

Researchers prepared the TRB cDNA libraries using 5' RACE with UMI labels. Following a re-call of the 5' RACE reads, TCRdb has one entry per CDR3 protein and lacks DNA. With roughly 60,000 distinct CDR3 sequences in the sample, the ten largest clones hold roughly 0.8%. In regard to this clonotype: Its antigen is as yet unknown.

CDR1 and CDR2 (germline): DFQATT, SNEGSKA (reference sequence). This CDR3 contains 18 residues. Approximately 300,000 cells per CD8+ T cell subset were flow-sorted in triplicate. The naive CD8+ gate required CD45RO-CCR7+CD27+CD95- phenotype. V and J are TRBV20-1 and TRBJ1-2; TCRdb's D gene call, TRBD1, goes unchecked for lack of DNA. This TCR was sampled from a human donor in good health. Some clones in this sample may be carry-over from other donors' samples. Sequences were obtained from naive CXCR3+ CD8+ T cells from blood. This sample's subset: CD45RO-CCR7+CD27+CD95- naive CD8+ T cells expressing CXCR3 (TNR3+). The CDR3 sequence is CSAPGQGAKNQANYGYTF.